This record covers a single T cell receptor (beta chain). Its matching antigen is unknown. This entry comes from a study of OX40 agonist ivuxolimab in advanced cancers. Findings and limits, study-wide: At 0.1 to 3.0 mg/kg and by week 6, clonal expansion occurred in CD4+ and CD8+ blood T cells.

The data were produced by immunoSEQ multiplex PCR, yet TCRdb's version contains in-frame clones alone and is incomplete. Altogether around 30,000 clones are present, around nine tenths being singletons, with the ten largest covering around 4.2%. The germline V and J ends were trimmed by 8 bases and 4 bases, with 8 bases remaining between them. Germline CDR1 is MDHEN and CDR2 is SYDVKM. This CDR3 is built from 11 residues. The V gene is TRBV28, the J gene TRBJ1-1; no clear D gene. Source: CD4+ or CD8+ T cells sorted from blood, taken in a trial of the OX40 agonist ivuxolimab. The source of this sequence is an adult with an advanced solid tumor such as melanoma, head and neck, liver or kidney cancer. The CDR3 DNA is TGTGCCAGCGGACGGAGCACTGAAGCTTTCTTT. It is translated as CASGRSTEAFF.